This TCR beta chain came from a study of cytotoxic CD8 clonotypes in ibrutinib-treated CLL. At the level of the study: Treatment had run for a median about 11 months, range 6 to 36, when response samples were taken.

Approximately 2 micrograms of genomic DNA (from cryopreserved PBMCs) were used for TCR beta libraries. Whole-study findings and limits: Baseline levels were approached again at progression, after clonality had risen at ibrutinib response.

This clone showed up just a few times. The target antigen is unknown. Profiled with immunoSEQ multiplex PCR; TCRdb holds only in-frame clones, not every one. The data show 130,000 to 150,000 clones, around three quarters seen once. The length of the CDR3 is 13 residues. V dropped 5 bases and J dropped 2; count of bases not matched to a gene: 2. CDR1 and CDR2 from the germline V gene are KGHSH and LQKENI. Sequenced material: PBMCs, taken after 12 months of ibrutinib treatment. The TCR sequence derives from a human donor with chronic lymphocytic leukemia. The gene calls are TRBV18 and TRBJ1-2; TRBD1 matches 7 bases. The CDR3 DNA reads TGTGCCAGCTCAACGACAGGGAACTATGGCTACACCTTC. Amino acids: CASSTTGNYGYTF.